Each of the 3 T cell receptor beta chains below was sequenced from the same sample in a study of T cell changes during pregnancy in multiple sclerosis. Sequencing was performed with immunoSEQ multiplex PCR; in TCRdb, only in-frame clones are kept and a portion is missing. The sample consists of around 57,000 clones, around 91% of them appearing once. This material consisted of peripheral blood, taken after pregnancy. The source of these receptors is a female donor in good health, enrolled as a control in a pregnancy study.

A word on this clone: A junction end diverges from the germline sequence, so it may reflect a read error. This chain connects TRBV7-6 to TRBJ2-1; D remains ambiguous. This CDR3 comprises 13 residues. In germline, CDR1 is SGHVS, CDR2 FNYEAQ. The CDR3 loop is CASSLQLGNEQFF. Written as DNA, the CDR3 is TGTGCCAGCAGCTTGCAGTTGGGCAATGAACAGTTCTTC.

CDR3 protein: CATSRDGTGHTDTQYF. CDR3 nucleotides: TGTGCCACCAGCAGAGATGGGACAGGGCACACAGATACGCAGTATTTT. This chain connects TRBV15 to TRBJ2-3; TRBD1 aligns across 9 bases. Germline CDR1 reads LNHNV; CDR2 reads YYDKDF (reference sequence). V was pared by 0 bases and J by 2 bases, with 3 bases of the junction left unmatched. The CDR3 has 16 amino acids.

The chain joins TRBV10-3 to TRBJ2-2; TRBD1 aligns across 9 bases. V shed 6 bases and J 4 bases; nucleotides not matched to a gene: 6. Germline V gene data show CDR1 as ENHRY and CDR2 as SYGVKD. The CDR3 is 15 amino acids. CDR3 DNA sequence: TGTGCCATCAGGGGACAGGGAGGTATCACCGGGGAGCTGTTTTTT. Encoded protein: CAIRGQGGITGELFF.